The 25 T cell receptor beta chains in this list originate from one sample, sequenced in a study of blood T cell repertoires in COVID-19. Clones were sequenced by immunoSEQ multiplex PCR, and TCRdb holds only the in-frame ones, with some missing. The data contain tens of thousands of clones, approximately 82% of them singletons. Sequenced: peripheral blood. Receptors originate from a woman of 80 years or more with acute or convalescent COVID-19.

The count of this clone is one. V and J are TRBV25-1 and TRBJ2-7, with TRBD2 matching over 9 bases. The CDR3 contains 14 residues. The V segment lost 4 bases and the J segment 6 bases; nucleotides outside the gene matches: 7. The germline V gene has CDR1 MGHDK and CDR2 SYGVNS. The CDR3 region has the DNA TGTGCCAGCAGTGGAGCTAGCGGGACCTTCGAGCAGTACTTC. Translated, it gives CASSGASGTFEQYF.

The genes are TRBV19 and TRBJ1-2; 8 nucleotides match TRBD1. CDR1 LNHDA and CDR2 SQIVND come from the germline V gene (reference sequence). The junction had 7 bases not matched to a gene; V was cut back by 4 bases and J by 6 bases. This CDR3 has 14 amino acids. For the CDR3, the DNA is TGTGCCAGTAGTAAACGGGGACAGGATAATGGCTACACCTTC. This gives the protein CASSKRGQDNGYTF. Combining the CDR3 with reference TRBV19 and TRBJ1-2 gives the whole variable domain DGGITQSPKYLFRKEGQNVTLSCEQNLNHDAMYWYRQDPGQGLRLIYYSQIVNDFQKGDIAEGYSVSREKKESFPLTVTSAQKNPTAFYLCASSKRGQDNGYTFGSGTRLTVV.

This chain links TRBV4-1 with TRBJ2-7; no definite D call. Trimming removed 1 base from V and 2 bases from J, with 12 bases in between. Per the germline V gene, CDR1 is MGHRA and CDR2 is YSYEKL. The CDR3 totals 15 residues. The CDR3 here is CASSQGSPLTYEQYF. The CDR3 DNA is TGCGCCAGCAGCCAAGGCAGTCCCCTTACCTACGAGCAGTACTTC.

Here the CDR3 reads CASSKELLSDGSDTQYF. The CDR3 DNA is TGTGCCAGCAGCAAAGAGCTGTTGTCCGATGGTTCAGATACGCAGTATTTT. This chain joins TRBV21-1 and TRBJ2-3; the D call in the table, TRBD2, was not verified against the DNA. TRBV21-1 is given as a pseudogene. This CDR3 is built from 17 residues.

The chain has TRBV10-1 and TRBJ2-7; 8 nucleotides agree with TRBD1. V gave up 3 bases and J gave up 6 bases; unmatched junction bases: 1. There are 12 residues in the CDR3. CDR1 is WNHNN, CDR2 SYGVQD, per germline (reference sequence). The CDR3 nucleotides read TGCGCCAGCAGTGAAGGGACAGGCGAGCAGTACTTC. It specifies CASSEGTGEQYF.

This rearrangement joins TRBV7-6 to TRBJ2-5, with D tentatively TRBD2 (6 bases). Germline-derived CDR1 and CDR2 are SGHVS and FNYEAQ. The CDR3 covers 11 residues. Trimming pared 5 bases from V and 5 bases from J, leaving 6 bases between. CDR3 sequence: CASSGGETQYF. The CDR3 nucleotides are TGTGCCAGCAGCGGGGGGGAGACCCAGTACTTC.

The chain has TRBV7-8 and TRBJ2-7; 10 positions agree with TRBD1. From germline, CDR1 is SGHVS and CDR2 FQNEAQ. With V trimmed by 6 bases and J by 2 bases, 7 bases remained unmatched. CDR3 length: 15 amino acids. This chain's CDR3 is CASSFWGQGPYEQYF. In nucleotides, the CDR3 is TGTGCCAGCAGTTTTTGGGGACAGGGGCCCTACGAGCAGTACTTC.

This rearrangement joins TRBV19 to TRBJ1-1, with D possibly TRBD1 on 6 matching bases. The length of the CDR3 is 15 residues. From germline, CDR1 is LNHDA and CDR2 SQIVND (reference sequence). V lost 6 bases, J lost 6 bases, and 20 bases lay in between. The CDR3 loop reads CASSPGSTRGSEAFF. The CDR3 nucleotides are TGTGCCAGTAGCCCCGGGTCGACCAGGGGATCTGAAGCTTTCTTT. The variable domain in full, completed from reference TRBV19 and TRBJ1-1, reads DGGITQSPKYLFRKEGQNVTLSCEQNLNHDAMYWYRQDPGQGLRLIYYSQIVNDFQKGDIAEGYSVSREKKESFPLTVTSAQKNPTAFYLCASSPGSTRGSEAFFGQGTRLTVV.

The V and J genes are TRBV5-5 and TRBJ2-2; D is ambiguous. Deletions cut 0 bases from V and 4 bases from J, with 4 bases between. The CDR3 has 13 amino acids. CDR1 is SGHKS and CDR2 is YYEKEE in the germline V gene (reference sequence). This CDR3 is CASSLDGTGELFF. As DNA, the CDR3 is TGTGCCAGCAGCTTGGACGGCACCGGGGAGCTGTTTTTT.

The chain couples TRBV25-1 to TRBJ2-2; TRBD2 agrees at 11 bases. This CDR3 has 17 residues. V gave up 3 bases and J gave up 3 bases; unmatched junction bases: 6. Germline values: CDR1 MGHDK, CDR2 SYGVNS. The CDR3 DNA follows: TGTGCCAGCAGTGATCCGGCACTAGCGGGAGACACCGGGGAGCTGTTTTTT. It encodes CASSDPALAGDTGELFF. Complete variable domain (other parts from reference TRBV25-1 and TRBJ2-2): EADIYQTPRYLVIGTGKKITLECSQTMGHDKMYWYQQDPGMELHLIHYSYGVNSTEKGDLSSESTVSRIRTEHFPLTLESARPSHTSQYLCASSDPALAGDTGELFFGEGSRLTVL.

The CDR3 DNA reads TGTGCCAGCTCACCACCGACGGGACAGGGGGCGTTCGGGGAGCTGTTTTTT. It specifies CASSPPTGQGAFGELFF. The gene calls are TRBV18 and TRBJ2-2; TRBD1 matches at 12 bases. Germline assignment: CDR1 KGHSH and CDR2 LQKENI. The CDR3 is made up of 17 amino acids. J was trimmed by 7 bases and V by 0 bases; bases with no gene match: 6.

This chain links TRBV6-4 with TRBJ2-2; 9 nucleotides agree with TRBD1. The CDR3 totals 16 residues. V trimming: 2 bases; J trimming: 2 bases; junction bases outside the gene matches: 3. CDR1 is MRHNA, CDR2 SNTAGT, per germline. CDR3 loop: CASSDGTGPNTGELFF. In nucleotides, the CDR3 is TGTGCCAGCAGTGACGGGACAGGGCCCAACACCGGGGAGCTGTTTTTT.

This clone has a single count. The chain recombines TRBV6-4 with TRBJ2-1, with 7 bases aligning to TRBD2. CDR1 is MRHNA, CDR2 SNTAGT, per germline. The CDR3 spans 14 residues. The V segment lost 6 bases and the J segment 7 bases; nucleotides outside the gene matches: 9. CDR3 DNA: TGTGCCAGCAGCGAAATTCCGGGGGGAAATGAGCAGTTCTTC. As protein: CASSEIPGGNEQFF.

The rearrangement links TRBV27 to TRBJ2-1, with D uncertain. CDR3 size: 13 residues. In germline, CDR1 is MNHEY, CDR2 SMNVEV (reference sequence). Trimming left V 0 bases short and J 9 bases short, with 9 bases between. The CDR3 region is CASSLSRDTEQFF. The DNA of the CDR3 is TGTGCCAGCAGTTTATCCCGAGATACTGAGCAGTTCTTC.

CDR3 sequence reads: CASSIQVGYYEQYF. The CDR3 nucleotides are TGTGCCAGTAGTATACAGGTCGGATACTACGAGCAGTACTTC. The chain combines TRBV19 with TRBJ2-7; D not certain. This CDR3 is 14 amino acids long. Per the germline V gene, CDR1 is LNHDA and CDR2 is SQIVND (reference sequence). V was trimmed by 2 bases and J by 3 bases, leaving 11 bases between them.

The chain uses TRBV11-3 and TRBJ2-5, with D hard to call. The CDR3 extends over 13 amino acids. Germline loops: CDR1 SGHNT, CDR2 YENEEA. The V end was cut by 1 base, the J end by 5 bases, with 8 bases between. In DNA, the CDR3 is TGTGCCAGCAGCTTAGGCGTACGGGAGACCCAGTACTTC. Translated, it gives CASSLGVRETQYF.

The chain employs TRBV5-5 and TRBJ1-1, with 8 nucleotides matching TRBD1. Trimming cost V 3 bases and J 11 bases; bases outside gene matches: 18. The CDR3 extends over 16 amino acids. Germline-derived CDR1 and CDR2 are SGHKS and YYEKEE (reference sequence). The CDR3 coding sequence is TGTGCCAGCAGCTCCGGGTCTTTGGGACAGGAGATCGTGGCTTTCTTT. The encoded protein is CASSSGSLGQEIVAFF.

The chain links TRBV19 to TRBJ1-1; 8 bases match TRBD1. This CDR3 is built from 14 residues. CDR1 and CDR2 (germline): LNHDA, SQIVND (reference sequence). J was trimmed by 6 bases and V by 5 bases; bases with no gene match: 8. CDR3 region: CASSSRQGQAEAFF. CDR3 coding DNA: TGTGCCAGTAGTTCTCGACAGGGGCAGGCTGAAGCTTTCTTT.

V gene TRBV4-1 combines with J gene TRBJ2-7, with a weak D call TRBD1 (6 bases). Germline-derived CDR1 and CDR2 are MGHRA and YSYEKL. Deletions cut 2 bases from V and 0 bases from J, with 14 bases between. The CDR3 spans 16 residues. CDR3 bases: TGCGCCAGCAGCCAAATAGGCGGCAGGGGCTCCTACGAGCAGTACTTC. Translating it yields CASSQIGGRGSYEQYF.

The chain recombines TRBV30 with TRBJ2-5, with TRBD1 matching 7 bases. Germline V gene sequence: CDR1 GTSNPN, CDR2 SVGIG (reference sequence). The CDR3 is 14 amino acids. With V trimmed by 0 bases and J by 4 bases, 5 bases remained unmatched. The CDR3 bases are TGTGCCTGGAGTGTACCGGGACAGAGAGAGACCCAGTACTTC. It is translated as CAWSVPGQRETQYF.

V and J are TRBV19 and TRBJ1-2; D call uncertain. V was cut by 5 bases and J by 4 bases, with 11 bases left in between. This CDR3 is built from 13 residues. Germline V gene sequence: CDR1 LNHDA, CDR2 SQIVND (reference sequence). The CDR3 bases are TGTGCCAGTAGTCAAGCGGTCGGCTATGGCTACACCTTC. It codes for CASSQAVGYGYTF.

The rearrangement uses TRBV23-1 and TRBJ2-7; 8 positions agree with TRBD2. TRBV23-1 is labeled an ORF, and its function is uncertain. This CDR3 contains 19 residues. With 0 bases clipped from V and 0 bases from J, the junction kept 13 bases outside the gene matches. The CDR3: CASSQSQQRGPSSSYEQYF. In nucleotides, the CDR3 is TGCGCCAGCAGTCAATCCCAACAGCGGGGGCCCTCGAGCTCCTACGAGCAGTACTTC.

The chain uses TRBV5-5 and TRBJ1-1, with D hard to call. Trimming removed 2 bases from V and 4 bases from J, with 24 bases in between. CDR1 is SGHKS, CDR2 YYEKEE, per germline (reference sequence). This CDR3 comprises 18 residues. The CDR3 DNA is TGTGCCAGCAGCTTAATCCTCCAGGCGATCGTTCGGGGCACTGAAGCTTTCTTT. Protein product: CASSLILQAIVRGTEAFF.

The chain combines TRBV5-6 with TRBJ1-5; perhaps TRBD1 as D (6 bases). The CDR3 has 15 residues. The ends were cut back, 0 bases at V and 3 bases at J, with 10 bases in the middle. CDR1 and CDR2 from the germline V gene are SGHDT and YYEEEE. CDR3 bases: TGTGCCAGCAGCTTGGGAGGGGGTTACAATCAGCCCCAGCATTTT. Protein product: CASSLGGGYNQPQHF.

This clone was counted once. The V call is TRBV14, the J call TRBJ1-4; D is unclear. Germline loops: CDR1 SGHDN, CDR2 FVKESK. The CDR3 spans 14 residues. V was pared by 1 base and J by 4 bases, with 7 bases between. The DNA of the CDR3 is TGTGCCAGCAGCCAAGGGGAGTATAATGAAAAACTGTTTTTT. Residues: CASSQGEYNEKLFF.